The 26 T cell receptor beta chains below were found in one sample sequenced in a study of T cell responses to AZD1222 COVID-19 vaccine. The protocol was immunoSEQ multiplex PCR, while the TCRdb copy is restricted to in-frame clones and leaves out a portion. The sample yields 110,000 to 150,000 clones, around 89% seen once. The material was peripheral blood, obtained on day 0 of AZD1222 vaccination. These receptors originate from an adult in good health.

The chain joins TRBV28 to TRBJ1-5, with TRBD1 identical over 7 bases. With V trimmed by 8 bases and J by 3 bases, 4 bases remained unmatched. Germline V gene lookup returns CDR1 MDHEN and CDR2 SYDVKM. This CDR3 contains 13 residues. CDR3 coding DNA: TGTGCCAGCGACAGGGTCGTCAATCAGCCCCAGCATTTT. Protein product: CASDRVVNQPQHF.

V is TRBV28 and J is TRBJ1-1; TRBD1 is a possible D gene (5 bases). CDR1 is MDHEN and CDR2 is SYDVKM in the germline V gene. V lost 5 bases and J lost 0, with 13 bases in between. The CDR3 is 15 residues long. CDR3 sequence reads: CASSIRGGMNTEAFF. In nucleotides, the CDR3 is TGTGCCAGCAGTATTAGGGGAGGCATGAACACTGAAGCTTTCTTT. Drawing the rest from reference TRBV28 and TRBJ1-1, the complete variable domain is DVKVTQSSRYLVKRTGEKVFLECVQDMDHENMFWYRQDPGLGLRLIYFSYDVKMKEKGDIPEGYSVSREKKERFSLILESASTNQTSMYLCASSIRGGMNTEAFFGQGTRLTVV.

The rearrangement uses TRBV19 and TRBJ2-2; TRBD2 agrees at 11 bases. J was trimmed by 5 bases and V by 4 bases; bases with no gene match: 9. Germline V lookup: CDR1 LNHDA, CDR2 SQIVND (reference sequence). The CDR3 sequence is 17 residues long. The CDR3 loop is CASSTELAGEGTGELFF. Written as DNA, the CDR3 is TGTGCCAGTAGTACCGAACTAGCGGGAGAGGGGACCGGGGAGCTGTTTTTT.

The chain is built from TRBV4-1 and TRBJ1-5; D is unclear. The CDR3 is 14 residues long. Trimming pared 5 bases from V and 2 bases from J, leaving 10 bases between. Germline CDR1 and CDR2: MGHRA and YSYEKL. The CDR3 is CASSYGYGNQPQHF. As DNA, the CDR3 is TGCGCCAGCAGCTATGGGTATGGCAATCAGCCCCAGCATTTT.

The chain combines TRBV7-8 with TRBJ2-2, with a tentative D call TRBD1 (6 bases). Trimming took 4 bases from V and 4 from J, leaving 16 bases between them. The germline gives CDR1 SGHVS, CDR2 FQNEAQ. This CDR3 comprises 16 residues. The CDR3 here is CASSSNRAPGTGELFF. CDR3 DNA: TGTGCCAGCAGCTCCAACAGGGCCCCGGGCACCGGGGAGCTGTTTTTT.

The chain recombines TRBV5-1 with TRBJ2-1; 11 bases match TRBD2. The CDR3 sequence is 15 residues long. V trimming: 1 base; J trimming: 5 bases; junction bases outside the gene matches: 2. The germline V gene encodes CDR1 SGHRS and CDR2 YFSETQ. CDR3: CASSLTSGGHNEQFF. The CDR3 DNA reads TGCGCCAGCAGCTTGACTAGCGGGGGACACAATGAGCAGTTCTTC.

The chain joins TRBV27 to TRBJ2-7; possibly TRBD1 for D (5 bases). CDR3 length: 13 amino acids. The V gene lost 4 bases and the J gene lost 2 bases, with 9 bases spanning the gap. In germline, CDR1 is MNHEY, CDR2 SMNVEV (reference sequence). CDR3 region: CASSSQGPYEQYF. In nucleotides, the CDR3 is TGTGCCAGCAGTTCCCAGGGTCCCTACGAGCAGTACTTC.

The chain recombines TRBV19 with TRBJ2-7; no clear D. Looked up from germline, CDR1 is LNHDA and CDR2 is SQIVND (reference sequence). Trimming pared 3 bases from V and 7 bases from J, leaving 13 bases between. The CDR3 sequence is 13 residues long. In DNA, the CDR3 is TGTGCCAGTAGTATCTTTTCCTATTCGGAGCAGTACTTC. Residues: CASSIFSYSEQYF.

V is TRBV27 and J is TRBJ2-4, with D perhaps TRBD2 (5 bases). The germline V and J ends were trimmed by 7 bases and 3 bases, with 10 bases remaining between them. Per germline, CDR1 MNHEY and CDR2 SMNVEV (reference sequence). The CDR3 extends over 13 amino acids. This CDR3 reads CASIGEGKNIQYF. The CDR3 DNA follows: TGTGCCAGCATCGGGGAAGGCAAAAACATTCAGTACTTC.

The rearrangement links TRBV9 to TRBJ2-3; the D gene is possibly TRBD1 (6 bases). This CDR3 comprises 12 residues. Germline V gives CDR1 SGDLS, CDR2 YYNGEE. V lost 7 bases and J lost 1, with 7 bases in between. The CDR3 nucleotides are TGTGCCAGCGAGGGGGGCACAGATACGCAGTATTTT. The encoded protein is CASEGGTDTQYF.

J is TRBJ1-2 and V is TRBV30, with 9 bases lining up with TRBD1. Trimming took 1 base from V and 8 from J; bases not matched to a gene: 5. CDR1 and CDR2 (germline): GTSNPN, SVGIG (reference sequence). The length of the CDR3 is 13 residues. The CDR3 loop reads CAWSATGGWGYTF. CDR3 bases: TGTGCCTGGAGTGCCACAGGGGGCTGGGGCTACACCTTC.

This chain connects TRBV18 to TRBJ1-3, with a possible D match to TRBD1 (5 bases). The CDR3 runs 15 residues. V was trimmed by 3 bases and J by 2 bases, leaving 11 bases between them. Germline assignment: CDR1 KGHSH and CDR2 LQKENI. As DNA, the CDR3 is TGTGCCAGCTCACCGAGAGGGGCGGCTGGAAACACCATATATTTT. This codes for CASSPRGAAGNTIYF.

The chain recombines TRBV28 with TRBJ1-2, with 7 nucleotides matching TRBD1. This CDR3 spans 13 amino acids. In germline, CDR1 is MDHEN, CDR2 SYDVKM. Trimming removed 11 bases from V and 3 bases from J; junction bases left unmatched: 9. CDR3 in DNA: TGTGCCTCAAACCTGCAGGGGGACTATGGCTACACCTTC. Its translation is CASNLQGDYGYTF.

The chain joins TRBV6-1 to TRBJ1-3; TRBD1 matches at 8 bases. The length of the CDR3 is 14 residues. Germline CDR1 is MNHNS and CDR2 is SASEGT. V shed 3 bases and J 3 bases; nucleotides not matched to a gene: 1. CDR3 coding DNA: TGTGCCAGCAGTGACAGGGGGCTTGGAAACACCATATATTTT. Its translation: CASSDRGLGNTIYF.

The chain uses TRBV30 and TRBJ1-2; D possibly corresponds to TRBD1 (6 bases). Trimming stripped 2 bases from V and 6 bases from J, with 16 bases between. The germline V gene encodes CDR1 GTSNPN and CDR2 SVGIG (reference sequence). The CDR3 extends over 14 amino acids. CDR3 protein: CAWSTLGGRDGYTF. The CDR3 DNA sequence: TGTGCCTGGAGTACCCTAGGGGGGCGCGATGGCTACACCTTC.

This sequence joins TRBV27 and TRBJ2-7, with D unresolved. V lost 0 bases to trimming and J lost 3 bases, with 15 bases between them. Germline values: CDR1 MNHEY, CDR2 SMNVEV (reference sequence). The CDR3 spans 16 residues. The CDR3 DNA reads TGTGCCAGCAGTTTATCGTTGAGCCCCGGAGTCTACGAGCAGTACTTC. Protein product: CASSLSLSPGVYEQYF.

This clone was seen a single time. Written as DNA, the CDR3 is TGTGCCAGCAGCTTAGCCTCTGGGACTAGCTACGAGCAGTACTTC. Protein sequence: CASSLASGTSYEQYF. The chain has TRBV7-2 and TRBJ2-7; TRBD2 matches 8 bases. V shed 0 bases, J shed 3 bases, and the junction held 4 bases outside the gene matches. Germline loops: CDR1 SGHTA, CDR2 FQGNSA. The CDR3 loop spans 15 amino acids.

The table lists this clone with a count of one. V and J are TRBV5-4 and TRBJ2-7; 10 positions agree with TRBD2. V trimming: 2 bases; J trimming: 12 bases; junction bases outside the gene matches: 8. The CDR3 is 13 residues long. CDR1 SGHNT and CDR2 YYREEE come from the germline V gene (reference sequence). The CDR3 spells CASSFLLAGSLYF. The CDR3 DNA is TGTGCCAGCAGCTTCTTACTAGCGGGATCGCTGTACTTC.

The rearrangement joins TRBV18 to TRBJ1-5; 12 nucleotides match TRBD1. V shed 2 bases and J 7 bases; nucleotides not matched to a gene: 6. CDR3 length: 16 amino acids. Germline CDR1 and CDR2: KGHSH and LQKENI. The CDR3 sequence: CASSPSGQGAQQPQHF. CDR3 coding DNA: TGTGCCAGCTCACCATCGGGACAGGGGGCTCAACAGCCCCAGCATTTT.

The gene calls are TRBV6-6 and TRBJ2-2; weak D call: TRBD2 (6 bases). Trimming removed 0 bases at V and 4 bases at J, with 6 bases between. This CDR3 spans 14 amino acids. Per the germline V gene, CDR1 is MNHNY and CDR2 is SVGAGI (reference sequence). The CDR3 loop reads CASSYSGGTGELFF. The CDR3 DNA follows: TGTGCCAGCAGTTACTCCGGGGGCACCGGGGAGCTGTTTTTT.

The rearrangement uses TRBV4-1 and TRBJ1-5, with D maybe TRBD1 (5 bases). The germline CDR1 and CDR2 sequences are MGHRA and YSYEKL. There are 16 residues in the CDR3. The ends were cut back, 1 base at V and 5 bases at J, with 15 bases in the middle. This CDR3 reads CASSQGWGGRHQPQHF. CDR3 nucleotides: TGCGCCAGCAGCCAAGGCTGGGGCGGGCGGCATCAGCCCCAGCATTTT.

This chain connects TRBV7-9 to TRBJ2-3; D is undetermined. This CDR3 spans 14 amino acids. Trimming pared 5 bases from V and 2 bases from J, leaving 11 bases between. Germline lookup yields CDR1 SEHNR and CDR2 FQNEAQ (reference sequence). The CDR3 loop is CASSRDQPTDTQYF. DNA of the CDR3: TGTGCCAGCAGCCGTGACCAACCCACAGATACGCAGTATTTT.

The rearrangement links TRBV10-3 to TRBJ2-7; TRBD2 matches at 9 bases. The CDR3 totals 15 residues. The junction had 6 bases not matched to a gene; V was cut back by 0 bases and J by 6 bases. The V gene's germline CDR1 is ENHRY and CDR2 SYGVKD. The CDR3 DNA sequence: TGTGCCATCAGTGAGTCGAACAGCGGGAGGATCGAGCAGTACTTC. This gives the protein CAISESNSGRIEQYF.

V and J are TRBV27 and TRBJ2-7; a weak D match, TRBD1 (6 bases). Per the germline V gene, CDR1 is MNHEY and CDR2 is SMNVEV (reference sequence). The CDR3 has 15 amino acids. Trimming removed 2 bases from V and 5 bases from J, with 16 bases in between. CDR3 DNA sequence: TGTGCCAGCAGTTTAACGTGGTTCAGGGACAACGAGCAGTACTTC. Residues: CASSLTWFRDNEQYF.

The chain employs TRBV5-6 and TRBJ1-4; no clear D gene. With 2 bases removed from V and 8 bases from J, the gap between germline ends came to 13 bases. CDR1 is SGHDT and CDR2 is YYEEEE in the germline V gene. The CDR3 totals 14 residues. CDR3 coding DNA: TGTGCCAGCAGCTTCGGCAGGAGGCGAGAAAAACTGTTTTTT. This translates into CASSFGRRREKLFF.

V usage is TRBV18 and J usage is TRBJ2-7; D is possibly TRBD2 (6 bases). This CDR3 spans 16 amino acids. The V end lost 3 bases, the J end lost 3 bases, and 18 bases lay between the germline ends. Germline CDR1 is KGHSH and CDR2 is LQKENI. The CDR3 loop reads CASSPGGWRGRYEQYF. The CDR3 bases are TGTGCCAGCTCACCCGGCGGGTGGCGGGGCCGCTACGAGCAGTACTTC.